This T cell receptor (beta chain) was documented in a study of identical twins. Regarding the study as a whole: Less excess twin sharing appeared in beta out-of-frame sequences.

This clonotype was picked up one time. Its antigen is undetermined. One entry per CDR3 protein, called by TCRdb with MiXCR from the 5' RACE reads. The sample has 1.5 million to 2 million distinct CDR3 sequences, around 29% seen once. Every sampled donor was Caucasian and healthy. CDR1 is SGHTA and CDR2 is FQGNSA in the germline V gene. This CDR3 spans 14 amino acids. V shed 5 bases and J 5 bases; nucleotides not matched to a gene: 8. Sequenced material: cord blood. The chain couples TRBV7-2 to TRBJ2-5; 7 bases fit TRBD1. This TCR was recovered from a newborn girl in good health. CDR3 sequence (DNA): TGTGCCAGCAGCCTACAGGGGTGGAGGGAGACCCAGTACTTC. Amino acid sequence: CASSLQGWRETQYF.